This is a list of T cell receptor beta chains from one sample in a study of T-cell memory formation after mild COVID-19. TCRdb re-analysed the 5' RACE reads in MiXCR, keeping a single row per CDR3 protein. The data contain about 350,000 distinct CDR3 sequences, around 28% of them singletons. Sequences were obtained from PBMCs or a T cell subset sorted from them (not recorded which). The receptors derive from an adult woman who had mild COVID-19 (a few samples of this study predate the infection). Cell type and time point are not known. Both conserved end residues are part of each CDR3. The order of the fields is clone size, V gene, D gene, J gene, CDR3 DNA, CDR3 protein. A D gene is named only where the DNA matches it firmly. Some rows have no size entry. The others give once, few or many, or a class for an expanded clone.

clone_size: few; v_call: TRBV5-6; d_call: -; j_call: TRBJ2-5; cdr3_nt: TGTGCCAGCTCAAAAGAGGGGACTGCTAAAGAGACCCAGTACTTC; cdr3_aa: CASSKEGTAKETQYF
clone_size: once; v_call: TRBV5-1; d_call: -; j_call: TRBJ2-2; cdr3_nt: TGCGCCAGCAGCTTGGCGGGGACACCAAACACAGGGGAGCTGTTTTTT; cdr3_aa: CASSLAGTPNTGELFF
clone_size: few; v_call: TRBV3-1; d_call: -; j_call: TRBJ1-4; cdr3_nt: TGTGCCAGCAGCCCGAGGACCACCGGTTGGGAAAAACTGTTTTTT; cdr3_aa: CASSPRTTGWEKLFF
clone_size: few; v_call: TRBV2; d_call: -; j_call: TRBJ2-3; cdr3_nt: TGTGCCAGCAGGGACCTCCCCGGCGGTACGCAGTATTTT; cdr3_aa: CASRDLPGGTQYF
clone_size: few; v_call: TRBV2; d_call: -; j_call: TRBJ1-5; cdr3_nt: TGTGCCAGCAGCCCAGGGTGGGGCAATCAGCCCCAGCATTTT; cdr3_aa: CASSPGWGNQPQHF
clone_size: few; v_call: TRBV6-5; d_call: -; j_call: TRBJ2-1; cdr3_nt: TGTGCCAGCAGTTCTCGGTCCCCTGAGCAGTTCTTC; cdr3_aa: CASSSRSPEQFF
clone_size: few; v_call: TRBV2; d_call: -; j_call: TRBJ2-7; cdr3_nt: TGTGCCAGCAGTGAGGGAAGGGGAAGGAGCTACGAGCAGTACTTC; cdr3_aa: CASSEGRGRSYEQYF
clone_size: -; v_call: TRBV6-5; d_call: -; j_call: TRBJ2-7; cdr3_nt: TGTGCCACCCGAGCGTCGTCCTACGAGCAGTACTTC; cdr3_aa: CATRASSYEQYF
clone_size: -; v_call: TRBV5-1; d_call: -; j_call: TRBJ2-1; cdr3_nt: TGCGCCAGCAACGAGCAGGGTTACTACAATGAGCAGTTCTTC; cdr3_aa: CASNEQGYYNEQFF
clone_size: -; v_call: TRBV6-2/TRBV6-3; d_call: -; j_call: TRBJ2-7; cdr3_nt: TGTGCCAGCAGTTACTTCAACGAGCAGTACTTC; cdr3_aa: CASSYFNEQYF
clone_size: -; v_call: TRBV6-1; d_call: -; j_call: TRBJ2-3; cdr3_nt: TGTGCCAGCAGTGAAAGGGGGGGTGGGCAGCGATACACAGATACGCAGTATTTT; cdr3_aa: CASSERGGGQRYTDTQYF
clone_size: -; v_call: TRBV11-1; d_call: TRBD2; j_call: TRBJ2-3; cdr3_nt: TGTGCCAGCAGCTTACCGTCTACTAGCGGGGGGGCGGATACGCAGTATTTT; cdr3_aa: CASSLPSTSGGADTQYF
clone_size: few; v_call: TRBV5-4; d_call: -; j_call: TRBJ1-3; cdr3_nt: TGTGCCAGCAGCTTGGGCGCGACACCTGGGAACACCATATATTTT; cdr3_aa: CASSLGATPGNTIYF
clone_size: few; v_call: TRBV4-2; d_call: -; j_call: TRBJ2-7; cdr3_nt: TGTGCCAGCAGCCAAGAGGTCCACGAGCAGTACTTC; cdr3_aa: CASSQEVHEQYF
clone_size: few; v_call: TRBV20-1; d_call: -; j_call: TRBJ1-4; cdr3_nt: TGCAGTGCCCGGAAATCAACTAATGAAAAACTGTTTTTT; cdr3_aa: CSARKSTNEKLFF
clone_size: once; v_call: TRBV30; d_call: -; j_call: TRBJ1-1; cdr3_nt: TGTGCCTGGAGTGAGACAGCTCTGAACACTGAAGCTTTCTTT; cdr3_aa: CAWSETALNTEAFF
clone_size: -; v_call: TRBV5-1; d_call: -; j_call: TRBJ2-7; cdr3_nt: TGCGCCAGCAGCTTGTCAACAGGTGGGAACCCCTACGAGCAGTACTTC; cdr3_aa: CASSLSTGGNPYEQYF
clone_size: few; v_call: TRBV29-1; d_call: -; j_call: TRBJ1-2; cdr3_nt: TGCAGCGTTGAAGGCCGGGACGGAATTAACTATGGCTACACCTTC; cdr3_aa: CSVEGRDGINYGYTF
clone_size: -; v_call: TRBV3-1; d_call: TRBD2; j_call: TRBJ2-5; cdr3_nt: TGTGCCAGCAGCCAAGCCCTAGGGAGCGGGGGGACCCTGAACCAAGAGACCCAGTACTTC; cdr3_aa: CASSQALGSGGTLNQETQYF
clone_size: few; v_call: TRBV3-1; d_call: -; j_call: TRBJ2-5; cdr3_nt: TGTGCCAGCAGCCAGAAGGCTGGCTTCCAAGAGACCCAGTACTTC; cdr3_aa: CASSQKAGFQETQYF
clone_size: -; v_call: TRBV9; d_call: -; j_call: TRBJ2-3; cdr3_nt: TGTGCCAGCAGCGCTCCCCCGGGGACGGGAGCCACAGATACGCAGTATTTT; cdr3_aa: CASSAPPGTGATDTQYF
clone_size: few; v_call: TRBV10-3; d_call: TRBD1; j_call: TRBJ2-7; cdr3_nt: TGTGCCATCAGGGACGACAGGGTCTACGAGCAGTACTTC; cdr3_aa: CAIRDDRVYEQYF
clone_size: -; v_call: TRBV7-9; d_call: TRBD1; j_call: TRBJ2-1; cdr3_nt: TGTGCCAGCAGCTCGGGACAGAAGCAGTTCTTC; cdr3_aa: CASSSGQKQFF
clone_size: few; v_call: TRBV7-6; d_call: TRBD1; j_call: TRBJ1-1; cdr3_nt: TGTGCCAGCAGCTTAGGCGGCCCCAGGGGGCCCACTGAAGCTTTCTTT; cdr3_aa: CASSLGGPRGPTEAFF
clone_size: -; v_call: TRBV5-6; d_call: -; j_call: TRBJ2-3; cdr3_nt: TGTGCCAGCAGCTTGAAGGGCGAGGCAGATACGCAGTATTTT; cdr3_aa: CASSLKGEADTQYF
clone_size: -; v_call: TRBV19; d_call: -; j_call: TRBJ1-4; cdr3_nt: TGTGCCAGTAGTACCCCTGCAACTAATGAAAAACTGTTTTTT; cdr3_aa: CASSTPATNEKLFF
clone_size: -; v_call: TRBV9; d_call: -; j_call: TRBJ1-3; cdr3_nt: TGTGCCAGCAGCGTAGGTGGGGAGAGAAAAGGAAACACCATATATTTT; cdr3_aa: CASSVGGERKGNTIYF
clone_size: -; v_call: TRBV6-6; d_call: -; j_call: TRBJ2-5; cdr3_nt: TGTGCCAGCAGTGGGCTGGGACAAGGAATACAAGAGACCCAGTACTTC; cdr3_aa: CASSGLGQGIQETQYF
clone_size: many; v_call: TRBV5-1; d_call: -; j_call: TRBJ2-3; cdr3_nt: TGCGCCAGCAGCCCGGCGCAGGATGGCGATACGCAGTATTTT; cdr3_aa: CASSPAQDGDTQYF
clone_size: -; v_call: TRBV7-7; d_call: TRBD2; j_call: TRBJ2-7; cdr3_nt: TGTGCCAGCAGCCTAGCGGGGGCGACCTACGAGCAGTACTTC; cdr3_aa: CASSLAGATYEQYF
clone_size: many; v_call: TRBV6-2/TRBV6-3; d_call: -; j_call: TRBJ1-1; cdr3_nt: TGTGCCAGCAGGCATACAGGGACCCAATCCCCTGAAGCTTTCTTT; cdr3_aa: CASRHTGTQSPEAFF
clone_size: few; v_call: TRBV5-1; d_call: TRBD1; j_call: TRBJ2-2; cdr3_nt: TGCGCCAGCAGCTTGGAGGTGAGGACAGGGTTCGCGAACACCGGGGAGCTGTTTTTT; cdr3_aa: CASSLEVRTGFANTGELFF
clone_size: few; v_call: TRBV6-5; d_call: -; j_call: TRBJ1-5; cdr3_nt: TGTGCCAGCAGTGAACAGGTTCGGCGGCCCCAGCATTTT; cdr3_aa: CASSEQVRRPQHF
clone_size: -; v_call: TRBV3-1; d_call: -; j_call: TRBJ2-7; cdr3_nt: TGTGCCAGCAGCCAAAGTGGAGGGGGGACGAAGGCCGAGCAGTACTTC; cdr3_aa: CASSQSGGGTKAEQYF
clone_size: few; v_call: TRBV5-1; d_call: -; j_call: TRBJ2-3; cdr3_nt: TGCGCCAGCAGGTCGAATGTAGGGGCGGATACGCAGTATTTT; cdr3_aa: CASRSNVGADTQYF
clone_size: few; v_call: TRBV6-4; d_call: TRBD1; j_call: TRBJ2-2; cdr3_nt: TGTGCCAGCAGTGACCACGCGGGACAGGGGTCCGGGGAGCTGTTTTTT; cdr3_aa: CASSDHAGQGSGELFF
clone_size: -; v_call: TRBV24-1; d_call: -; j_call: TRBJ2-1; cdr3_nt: TGTGCCACCAGTCACGCGGGGATCTCCTACAATGAGCAGTTCTTC; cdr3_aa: CATSHAGISYNEQFF
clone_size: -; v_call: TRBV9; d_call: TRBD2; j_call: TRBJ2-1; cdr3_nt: TGTGCCAGCAGCTCTCACGATTGGACTAGCGGGAGGCTACGCTTC; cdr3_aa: CASSSHDWTSGRLRF
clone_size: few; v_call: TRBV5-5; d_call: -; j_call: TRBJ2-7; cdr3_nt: TGTGCCAGCAGCTCTGTATCCTACGAGCAGTACTTC; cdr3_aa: CASSSVSYEQYF
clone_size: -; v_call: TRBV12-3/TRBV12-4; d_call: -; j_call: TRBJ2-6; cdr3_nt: TGTGCCAGCACCCTCAGGAGCTCTGGGGCCAACGTCCTGACTTTC; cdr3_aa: CASTLRSSGANVLTF
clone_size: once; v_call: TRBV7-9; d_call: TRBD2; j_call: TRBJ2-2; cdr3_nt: TGTGCCAGCAGCCGGACTAGCGTATCTGGGGAGCTGTTTTTT; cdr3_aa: CASSRTSVSGELFF
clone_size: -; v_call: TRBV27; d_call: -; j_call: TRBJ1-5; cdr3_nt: TGTGCCAGCAGTTTATCGGCGGTTCAGCCCCAGCATTTT; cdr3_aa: CASSLSAVQPQHF
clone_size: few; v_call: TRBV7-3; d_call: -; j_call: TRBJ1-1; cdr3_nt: TGTGCCAGCAGCCCCGCCCTCCAGAACACTGAAGCTTTCTTT; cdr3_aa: CASSPALQNTEAFF
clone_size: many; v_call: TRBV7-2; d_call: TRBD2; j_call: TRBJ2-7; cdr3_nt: TGTGCCAGCAGCCGGACTAGCGGGAGCTACGAGCAGTACTTC; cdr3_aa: CASSRTSGSYEQYF
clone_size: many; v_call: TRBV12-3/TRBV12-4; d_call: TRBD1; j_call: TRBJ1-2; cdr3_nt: TGTGCCAGCAGCCCCGACAGGGTTGGTGGCTACACCTTC; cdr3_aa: CASSPDRVGGYTF
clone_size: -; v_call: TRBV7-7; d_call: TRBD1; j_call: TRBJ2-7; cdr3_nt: TGTGCTAGCAGCCCATCTACAGGGGACTACGAGCAGTACTTC; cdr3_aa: CASSPSTGDYEQYF
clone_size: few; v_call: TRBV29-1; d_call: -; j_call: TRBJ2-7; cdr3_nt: TGCAGCGTTGTCGCAGGCGACTCCTACGAGCAGTACTTC; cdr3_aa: CSVVAGDSYEQYF
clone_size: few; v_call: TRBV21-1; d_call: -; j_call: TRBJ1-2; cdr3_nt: TGTGCCAGCAGCAAAGAGGGCAGAAACTATGGCTACACCTTC; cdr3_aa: CASSKEGRNYGYTF
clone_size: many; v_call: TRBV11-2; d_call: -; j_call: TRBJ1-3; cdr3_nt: TGTGCCAGCAGCGGCCAGGGCCTCTCTGGAAACACCATATATTTT; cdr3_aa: CASSGQGLSGNTIYF
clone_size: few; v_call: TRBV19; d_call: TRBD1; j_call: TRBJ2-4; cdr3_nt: TGTGCCAGTAGTATTGTGGGACAGAGGACGCTAGCCAAAAACATTCAGTACTTC; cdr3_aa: CASSIVGQRTLAKNIQYF